These 8 T cell receptor beta chains share one sample of origin, sequenced in a study of blood T cell repertoires in COVID-19. This table comes from immunoSEQ multiplex PCR, and its TCRdb copy is limited to in-frame clones, with some not included. The sample consists of 150,000 or so clones, around 90% of them appearing once. Material: peripheral blood. All receptors come from a woman in her fifties or sixties with acute or convalescent COVID-19.

This chain joins TRBV6-2 or TRBV6-3 and TRBJ2-7; 8 bases fit TRBD2. CDR1 MNHEY and CDR2 SVGEGT come from the germline V gene. The CDR3 consists of 15 residues. V shed 2 bases and J 3 bases; nucleotides not matched to a gene: 6. CDR3 loop: CASSYRGLAGYEQYF. The CDR3 bases are TGTGCCAGCAGTTACCGCGGACTAGCCGGCTACGAGCAGTACTTC.

V gene TRBV7-9 combines with J gene TRBJ1-2, with D possibly matching TRBD1 (5 bases). Per germline, CDR1 SEHNR and CDR2 FQNEAQ (reference sequence). Trimming left V 3 bases short and J 8 bases short, with 13 bases between. This CDR3 is 13 amino acids long. CDR3 amino acids: CASSFQGLGGYTF. Here the CDR3 DNA reads TGTGCCAGCAGCTTCCAGGGCCTAGGGGGCTACACCTTC.

The chain joins TRBV19 to TRBJ2-7; 9 bases agree with TRBD2. This CDR3 has 15 residues. Germline V gene lookup returns CDR1 LNHDA and CDR2 SQIVND (reference sequence). Trimming removed 2 bases from V and 3 bases from J; junction bases left unmatched: 5. The CDR3 sequence: CASSIIGSGSYEQYF. In DNA, the CDR3 is TGTGCCAGTAGTATAATTGGTAGCGGGAGCTACGAGCAGTACTTC.

J is TRBJ2-3 and V is TRBV9; 12 bases are shared with TRBD2. The germline V gene encodes CDR1 SGDLS and CDR2 YYNGEE. There are 15 residues in the CDR3. V lost 4 bases to trimming and J lost 4 bases; unmatched junction nucleotides: 4. CDR3 region: CASSSSGGASDTQYF. Written as DNA, the CDR3 is TGTGCCAGCAGCTCTAGCGGGGGGGCGTCAGATACGCAGTATTTT. The complete variable domain, with remaining parts taken from reference TRBV9 and TRBJ2-3, reads DSGVTQTPKHLITATGQRVTLRCSPRSGDLSVYWYQQSLDQGLQFLIQYYNGEERAKGNILERFSAQQFPDLHSELNLSSLELGDSALYFCASSSSGGASDTQYFGPGTRLTVL.

This clone was observed a handful of times. The chain recombines TRBV10-3 with TRBJ1-2; 9 nucleotides match TRBD1. From germline, CDR1 is ENHRY and CDR2 SYGVKD. V was pared by 3 bases and J by 7 bases, with 6 bases of the junction left unmatched. CDR3 length: 14 amino acids. DNA for the CDR3: TGTGCCATCAGTGACGGGGACAGGGTTCCTGGCTACACCTTC. Translating gives CAISDGDRVPGYTF.

This clone has just one count. The chain recombines TRBV6-1 with TRBJ1-5; D not certain. This CDR3 comprises 14 residues. Germline-derived CDR1 and CDR2 are MNHNS and SASEGT. With 1 base removed from V and 5 bases from J, the gap between germline ends came to 9 bases. The CDR3 bases are TGTGCCAGCAGTGAAGATCAGCGGCATCAGCCCCAGCATTTT. Protein product: CASSEDQRHQPQHF.

The chain recombines TRBV12-2 with TRBJ1-1; the D call TRBD1 from the table was never checked on the DNA. TRBV12-2 is a documented pseudogene. The CDR3 has 15 amino acids. The DNA for the CDR3 is TGTGCAAGTCGCTGGCAGACAGGGGATGACACTGAAGCTTTCTTT. It codes for CASRWQTGDDTEAFF.

The CDR3 nucleotides are TGTGCCACCAGCAGGGGACTAGCGGGAGGGACTGAGCAGTTCTTC. Translation gives CATSRGLAGGTEQFF. This chain uses TRBV15 with TRBJ2-1, with 16 bases aligning to TRBD2. The CDR3 has 15 amino acids. CDR1 and CDR2 (germline): LNHNV, YYDKDF (reference sequence). Trimming removed 3 bases from V and 9 bases from J; junction bases left unmatched: 2.